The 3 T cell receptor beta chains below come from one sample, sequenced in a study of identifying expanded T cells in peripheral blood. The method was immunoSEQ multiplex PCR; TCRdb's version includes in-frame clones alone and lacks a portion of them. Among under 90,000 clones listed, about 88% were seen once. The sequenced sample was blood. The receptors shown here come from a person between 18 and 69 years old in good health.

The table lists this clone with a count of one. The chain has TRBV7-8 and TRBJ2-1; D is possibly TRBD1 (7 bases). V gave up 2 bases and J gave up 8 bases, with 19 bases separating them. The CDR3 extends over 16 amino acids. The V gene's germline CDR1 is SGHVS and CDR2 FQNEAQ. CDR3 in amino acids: CASSLSGGGDGDEQFF. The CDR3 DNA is TGTGCCAGCAGCTTATCAGGAGGGGGCGACGGCGATGAGCAGTTCTTC.

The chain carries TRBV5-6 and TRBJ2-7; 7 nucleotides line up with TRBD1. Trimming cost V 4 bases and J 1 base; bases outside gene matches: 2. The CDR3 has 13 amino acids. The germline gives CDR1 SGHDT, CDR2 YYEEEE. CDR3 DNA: TGTGCCAGCAGCCAGGACAGGTCCTACGAGCAGTACTTC. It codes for CASSQDRSYEQYF.

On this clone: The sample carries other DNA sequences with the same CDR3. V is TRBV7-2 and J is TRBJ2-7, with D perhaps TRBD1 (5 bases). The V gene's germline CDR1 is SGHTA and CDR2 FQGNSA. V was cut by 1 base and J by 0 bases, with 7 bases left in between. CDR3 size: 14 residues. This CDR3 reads CASSLVGASYEQYF. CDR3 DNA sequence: TGTGCCAGCAGCTTAGTTGGGGCCTCCTACGAGCAGTACTTC.